Each of the 21 T cell receptor beta chains below was sequenced from the same sample in a study of T cells in Graves' hyperthyroidism and ophthalmopathy. Amplified regions were TCR beta CDR3 sequences from RNA transcripts. The TCR CDR3 first-round RT-PCR relied on the HTBI primer set. TCRdb re-derived calls from the multiplex PCR reads in MiXCR, one entry per CDR3 protein. The sample has a few hundred thousand distinct CDR3 sequences; about 15% are singletons. Sample: blood. The origin of the receptors is a woman in her twenties or thirties with Graves' hyperthyroidism.

On this clonotype: This may arise from a read error, as a much more abundant clone is one base away. The V call is TRBV28, the J call TRBJ2-4; maybe TRBD1 (6 bases). Germline CDR1 MDHEN, CDR2 SYDVKM. The CDR3 loop spans 14 amino acids. V was shortened by 1 base and J by 6 bases, with 10 bases between the two germline ends. The CDR3 DNA sequence: TGTGCCAGCAGTTTATCAGTAGGGGGAAACATTCAGTACTTC. Its translation: CASSLSVGGNIQYF.

This clonotype was recorded a few times. This sequence joins TRBV6-1 and TRBJ2-4; TRBD1 or TRBD2 may be the D gene (5 bases each). CDR1 and CDR2 from the germline V gene are MNHNS and SASEGT. V dropped 5 bases and J dropped 0 bases, with 23 bases sitting between them. The CDR3 is 19 amino acids. CDR3 in DNA: TGTGCCAGCAGTACCAAACGGGACCGAAAGAACTTAGCCAAAAACATTCAGTACTTC. Protein sequence: CASSTKRDRKNLAKNIQYF.

This clonotype turned up a few times. The chain uses TRBV24-1 and TRBJ2-2; D uncertain. CDR3 length: 15 residues. Germline CDR1 reads KGHDR; CDR2 reads SFDVKD. The V gene lost 0 bases and the J gene lost 0 bases, with 4 bases spanning the gap. As DNA, the CDR3 is TGTGCCACCAGTGATTTGGAGACGAACACCGGGGAGCTGTTTTTT. Its protein is CATSDLETNTGELFF.

With respect to this clonotype: A single base separates this from a much larger clone, so it may be a read error. The rearrangement uses TRBV6-2 or TRBV6-3 and TRBJ2-7; TRBD1 matches 7 bases. CDR1 MNHEY and CDR2 SVGEGT come from the germline V gene. The CDR3 runs to 12 residues. In DNA form, the CDR3 reads TGTGCCAGCGGGACAGCCTACTACGAGCGGTACTTC. Protein product: CASGTAYYERYF.

This clonotype showed up many times. The chain employs TRBV7-2 and TRBJ1-5, with a possible D match to TRBD1 (5 bases). Germline loops: CDR1 SGHTA, CDR2 FQGNSA. The CDR3 runs to 12 residues. The germline V and J ends were trimmed by 5 bases and 5 bases, with 7 bases remaining between them. The CDR3 DNA sequence: TGTGCCAGCAGCCAGACAGATCAGCCCCAGCATTTT. Residues: CASSQTDQPQHF.

On this clonotype itself: This may be a read error, as it is one base from a much larger clone. The chain couples TRBV7-8 to TRBJ2-5, with D maybe TRBD1 (6 bases). V was pared by 5 bases and J by 5 bases, with 15 bases between. The CDR3 has 14 residues. In germline, CDR1 is SGHVS, CDR2 FQNEAQ. The CDR3 loop is CASSPKDRGETQYF. The CDR3 DNA reads TGTGCCAGCAGCCCGAAGGACAGAGGCGAGACCCAGTACTTC.

The chain is built from TRBV20-1 and TRBJ1-2; a possible D gene is TRBD1 (5 bases). The germline gives CDR1 DFQATT, CDR2 SNEGSKA (reference sequence). The V end was cut by 0 bases, the J end by 5 bases, with 16 bases between. The CDR3 sequence is 15 residues long. This CDR3 is CSAREPDGGRYGYTF. CDR3 nucleotide sequence: TGCAGTGCTAGAGAACCGGACGGGGGACGGTATGGCTACACCTTC.

This clonotype appeared a few times. V gene TRBV6-1 combines with J gene TRBJ2-3; D possibly matches TRBD1 or TRBD2 (5 bases each). CDR3 length: 14 residues. Germline CDR1 is MNHNS and CDR2 is SASEGT. V dropped 6 bases and J dropped 4 bases, with 14 bases sitting between them. CDR3 residues: CASSMGDGADTQYF. CDR3 sequence (DNA): TGTGCCAGCAGCATGGGGGACGGCGCAGATACGCAGTATTTT.

This clonotype was counted between two and nine times. This chain connects TRBV15 to TRBJ2-1, with 10 bases fitting TRBD1. Unmatched junction bases numbered 6, after V lost 3 bases and J lost 4 bases. The V gene's germline CDR1 is LNHNV and CDR2 YYDKDF (reference sequence). The CDR3 runs to 16 residues. The CDR3: CATSRLDRGGYNEQFF. In DNA form, the CDR3 reads TGTGCCACCAGCAGGCTGGACAGGGGGGGTTACAATGAGCAGTTCTTC.

This clonotype was detected ten times or more. The chain has TRBV7-9 and TRBJ2-2; D is perhaps TRBD2 (5 bases). The V and J ends lost 2 bases and 6 bases respectively, with 7 bases between them. This CDR3 contains 13 residues. CDR1 SEHNR and CDR2 FQNEAQ come from the germline V gene (reference sequence). CDR3 in DNA: TGTGCCAGCAGCTTATGGGAGTCCGGGGAGCTGTTTTTT. As protein: CASSLWESGELFF.

As regards this clonotype: This may be a read error, as it is one base from a much larger clone. V gene TRBV30 combines with J gene TRBJ2-1; D is uncertain. Germline values: CDR1 GTSNPN, CDR2 SVGIG (reference sequence). Trimming stripped 4 bases from V and 3 bases from J, with 10 bases between. This CDR3 comprises 13 residues. The DNA for the CDR3 is TGTGCCTGGAATGATCCAGACTACAATGAGCAGTTCTTC. Its protein product is CAWNDPDYNEQFF.

This chain uses TRBV6-2 or TRBV6-3 with TRBJ2-3; 8 nucleotides line up with TRBD1. Germline V gene data show CDR1 as MNHEY and CDR2 as SVGEGT. Unmatched junction bases numbered 9, after V lost 5 bases and J lost 2 bases. The CDR3 is made up of 16 amino acids. DNA of the CDR3: TGTGCCAGCAGTACCTCAGGGGGCGAGAACACAGATACGCAGTATTTT. Translation: CASSTSGGENTDTQYF.

There are a few counts of this clonotype. A much larger clone differs by one base, so this may be a read error. In DNA form, the CDR3 reads TGCAGTTCCCTAGGGCCTTCTAGCACAGATACGCGGTATTTT. Protein product: CSSLGPSSTDTRYF. The V gene is TRBV20-1, the J gene TRBJ2-3; a possible D gene is TRBD2 (5 bases). Germline loops: CDR1 DFQATT, CDR2 SNEGSKA (reference sequence). The CDR3 length is 14 residues.

The gene calls are TRBV20-1 and TRBJ2-7, with D tentatively TRBD1 or TRBD2 (5 bases each). In germline, CDR1 is DFQATT, CDR2 SNEGSKA (reference sequence). V lost 2 bases and J lost 5, with 16 bases in between. The CDR3 spans 14 residues. Here the CDR3 DNA reads TGCAGTGCTAGAAGTCCTCCGAGGGACCACGAGCAGTACTTC. It is translated as CSARSPPRDHEQYF.

This clonotype was recorded at least ten times. The rearrangement joins TRBV2 to TRBJ2-7; 9 bases fit TRBD1. Germline V gives CDR1 SNHLY, CDR2 FYNNEI. The CDR3 consists of 14 residues. Trimming at V came to 7 bases and at J to 4 bases, leaving 8 bases not matched to a gene. In DNA form, the CDR3 reads TGTGCCAGCAAGAGGGACAGGGTGTCATACGAGCAGTACTTC. It specifies CASKRDRVSYEQYF.

This clonotype has more than one count but fewer than ten. The chain has TRBV29-1 and TRBJ1-1, with TRBD1 identical over 8 bases. This CDR3 has 15 residues. Germline trimming cut 2 bases from V and 5 bases from J; bases unmatched to any gene: 10. Germline V gene data show CDR1 as SQVTM and CDR2 as ANQGSEA. CDR3 coding DNA: TGCAGCGTTGAATCGTTGACAGGGGTGAGGACTGAAGCTTTCTTT. It is translated as CSVESLTGVRTEAFF.

This clonotype has a count of ten or more. The chain couples TRBV6-1 to TRBJ1-1; TRBD1 might be the D (5 bases). Germline V gene sequence: CDR1 MNHNS, CDR2 SASEGT. The CDR3 has 14 residues. Trimming cost V 7 bases and J 5 bases, with 17 bases left between them. CDR3 sequence (DNA): TGTGCCAGCACCAAAGTTAGGGGCCAGACTGAAGCTTTCTTT. Translating it yields CASTKVRGQTEAFF.

The chain joins TRBV19 to TRBJ2-4, with D maybe TRBD1 (5 bases). Germline CDR1 reads LNHDA; CDR2 reads SQIVND (reference sequence). This CDR3 contains 15 residues. V dropped 10 bases and J dropped 3 bases, with 19 bases sitting between them. The CDR3 coding sequence is TGTGCCACGAACGCAGGGTCCCCAGGCAAAAACATTCAGTACTTC. Encoded protein: CATNAGSPGKNIQYF.

The chain carries TRBV12-3 or TRBV12-4 and TRBJ1-1; a weak D match, TRBD1 (5 bases). V was trimmed by 9 bases and J by 4 bases, leaving 15 bases between them. The CDR3 contains 13 residues. In DNA, the CDR3 is TGTGCCAGTAATTCGGGGGTATTCACTGAAGCTTTCTTT. Translation gives CASNSGVFTEAFF.

The sample holds a few counts of this clonotype. The rearrangement joins TRBV24-1 to TRBJ2-1; 9 nucleotides align to TRBD1. This CDR3 spans 16 amino acids. V lost 4 bases and J lost 7; bases outside the gene matches: 10. Germline CDR1 KGHDR, CDR2 SFDVKD. The CDR3 sequence is CATSDPGTGTGNEQFF. Written as DNA, the CDR3 is TGTGCCACCAGTGACCCCGGGACAGGGACTGGGAATGAGCAGTTCTTC.

Only a few counts were recorded for this clonotype. This sequence joins TRBV4-2 and TRBJ2-1; the D gene could be TRBD1 or TRBD2 (5 bases each). Trimming took off 8 bases at V and 7 bases at J, with 9 bases between the two ends. This CDR3 contains 11 residues. Per germline, CDR1 LGHNA and CDR2 YNFKEQ. CDR3 protein: CASGGGNEQFF. The DNA of the CDR3 is TGTGCCAGCGGTGGGGGAAATGAGCAGTTCTTC.